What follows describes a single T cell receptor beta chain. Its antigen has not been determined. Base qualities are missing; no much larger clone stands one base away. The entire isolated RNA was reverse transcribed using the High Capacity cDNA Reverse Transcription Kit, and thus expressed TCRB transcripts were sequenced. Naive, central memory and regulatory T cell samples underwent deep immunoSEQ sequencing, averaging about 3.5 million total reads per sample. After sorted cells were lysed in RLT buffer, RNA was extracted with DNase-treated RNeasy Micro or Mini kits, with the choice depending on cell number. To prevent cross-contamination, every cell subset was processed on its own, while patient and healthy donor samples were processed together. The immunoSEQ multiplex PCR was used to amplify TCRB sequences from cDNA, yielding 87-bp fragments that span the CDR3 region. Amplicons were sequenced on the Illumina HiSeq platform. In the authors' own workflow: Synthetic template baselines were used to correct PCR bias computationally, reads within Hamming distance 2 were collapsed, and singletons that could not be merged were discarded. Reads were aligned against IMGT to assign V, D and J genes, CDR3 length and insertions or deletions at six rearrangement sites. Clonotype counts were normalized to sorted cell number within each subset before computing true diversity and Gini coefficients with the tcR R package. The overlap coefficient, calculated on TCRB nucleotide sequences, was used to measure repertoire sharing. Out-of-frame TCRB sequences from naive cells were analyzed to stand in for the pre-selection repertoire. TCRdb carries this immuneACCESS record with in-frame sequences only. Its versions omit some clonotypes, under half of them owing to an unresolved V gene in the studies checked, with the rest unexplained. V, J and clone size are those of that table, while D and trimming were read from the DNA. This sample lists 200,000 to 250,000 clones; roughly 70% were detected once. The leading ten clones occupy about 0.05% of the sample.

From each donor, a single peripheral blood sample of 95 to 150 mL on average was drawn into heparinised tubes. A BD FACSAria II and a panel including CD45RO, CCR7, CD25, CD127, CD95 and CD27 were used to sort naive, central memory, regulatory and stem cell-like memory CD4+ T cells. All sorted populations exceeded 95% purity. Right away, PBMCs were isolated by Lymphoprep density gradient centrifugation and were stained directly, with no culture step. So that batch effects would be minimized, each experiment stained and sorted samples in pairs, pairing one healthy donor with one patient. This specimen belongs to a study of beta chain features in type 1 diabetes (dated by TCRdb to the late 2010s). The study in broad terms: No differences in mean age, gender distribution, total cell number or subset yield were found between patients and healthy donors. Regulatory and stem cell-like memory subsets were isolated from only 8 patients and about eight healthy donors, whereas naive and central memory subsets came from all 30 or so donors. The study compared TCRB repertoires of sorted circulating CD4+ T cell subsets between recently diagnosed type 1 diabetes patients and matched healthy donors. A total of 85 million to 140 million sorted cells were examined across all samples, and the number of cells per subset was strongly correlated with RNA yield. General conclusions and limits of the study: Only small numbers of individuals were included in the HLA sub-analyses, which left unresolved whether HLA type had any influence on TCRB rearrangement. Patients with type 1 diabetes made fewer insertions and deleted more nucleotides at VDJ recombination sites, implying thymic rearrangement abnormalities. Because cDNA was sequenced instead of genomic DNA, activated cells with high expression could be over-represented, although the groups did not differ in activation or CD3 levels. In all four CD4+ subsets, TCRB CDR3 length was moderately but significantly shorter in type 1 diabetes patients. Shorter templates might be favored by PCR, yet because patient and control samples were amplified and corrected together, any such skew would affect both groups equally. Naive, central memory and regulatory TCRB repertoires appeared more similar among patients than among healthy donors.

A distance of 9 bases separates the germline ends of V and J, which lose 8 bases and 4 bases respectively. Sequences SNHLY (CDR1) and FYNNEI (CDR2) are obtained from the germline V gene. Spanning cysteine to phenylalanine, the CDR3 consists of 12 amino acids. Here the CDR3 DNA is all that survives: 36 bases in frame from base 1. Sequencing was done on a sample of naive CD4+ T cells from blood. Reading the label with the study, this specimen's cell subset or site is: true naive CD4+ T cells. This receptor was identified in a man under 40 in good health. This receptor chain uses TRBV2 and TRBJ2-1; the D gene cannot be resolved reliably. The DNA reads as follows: TGTGCCAGCGGCGTGGAGTACAATGAGCAGTTCTTC. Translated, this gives CASGVEYNEQFF.